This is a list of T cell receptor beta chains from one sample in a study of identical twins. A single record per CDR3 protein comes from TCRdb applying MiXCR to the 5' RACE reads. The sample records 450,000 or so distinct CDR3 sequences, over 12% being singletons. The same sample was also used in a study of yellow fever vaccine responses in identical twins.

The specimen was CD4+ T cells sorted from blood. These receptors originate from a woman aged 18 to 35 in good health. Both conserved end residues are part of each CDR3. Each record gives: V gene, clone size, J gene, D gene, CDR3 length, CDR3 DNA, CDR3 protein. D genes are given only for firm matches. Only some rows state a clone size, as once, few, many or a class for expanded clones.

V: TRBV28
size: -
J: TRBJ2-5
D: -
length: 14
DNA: TGTGCCAGCAGTTTTCGTGGACGGCAAGAGACCCAGTACTTC
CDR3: CASSFRGRQETQYF

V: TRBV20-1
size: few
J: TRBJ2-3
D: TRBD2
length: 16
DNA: TGCAGTGCCGGGCCACTCGGGACTAGCGGCCCAGATACGCAGTATTTT
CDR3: CSAGPLGTSGPDTQYF

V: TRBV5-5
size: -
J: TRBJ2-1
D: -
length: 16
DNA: TGTGCCAGCAGCTTGACGGGGGCTTTCTCCTACAATGAGCAGTTCTTC
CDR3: CASSLTGAFSYNEQFF

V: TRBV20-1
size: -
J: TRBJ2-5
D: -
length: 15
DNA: TGCAGTGCTAGAGCGCTCGGGAGTAACCAAGAGACCCAGTACTTC
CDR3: CSARALGSNQETQYF

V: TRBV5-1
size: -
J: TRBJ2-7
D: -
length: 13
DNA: TGCGCCAGCAGCTCGGGGGTGAGCAACCAGCAGTACTTC
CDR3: CASSSGVSNQQYF

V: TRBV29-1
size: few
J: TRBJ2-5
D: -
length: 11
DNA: TGCAGCGTTGCTGGAAAAGAGACCCAGTACTTC
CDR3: CSVAGKETQYF

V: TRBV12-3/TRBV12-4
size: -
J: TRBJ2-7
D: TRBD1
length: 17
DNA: TGTGCCAGCAGTTTAGCGCAGGGCGGGACAGGGGTGGCCGAGCAGTACTTC
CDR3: CASSLAQGGTGVAEQYF

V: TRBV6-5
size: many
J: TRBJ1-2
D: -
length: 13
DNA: TGTGCCAGCAGAAGAGGGACTTACTATGGCTACACCTTC
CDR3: CASRRGTYYGYTF

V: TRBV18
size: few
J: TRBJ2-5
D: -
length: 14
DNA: TGTGCCAGCTCACGAAAAAAAGGCGGAGAGACCCAGTACTTC
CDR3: CASSRKKGGETQYF

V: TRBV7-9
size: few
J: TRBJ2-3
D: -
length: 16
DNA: TGTGCCAGCAGCCGCCCCCGACAGATCGAGGCAGATACGCAGTATTTT
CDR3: CASSRPRQIEADTQYF

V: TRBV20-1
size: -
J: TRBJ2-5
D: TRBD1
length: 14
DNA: TGCAGTGCCAGGATGGCAGGGGGCTTGAAGACCCAGTACTTC
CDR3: CSARMAGGLKTQYF

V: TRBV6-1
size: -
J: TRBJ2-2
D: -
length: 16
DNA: TGTGCCACCACTATTTTGGGAGAGCTGAACACCGGGGAGCTGTTTTTT
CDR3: CATTILGELNTGELFF

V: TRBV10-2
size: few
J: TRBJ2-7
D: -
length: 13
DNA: TGCGCCAGCAATCCAGGGCACGGACGCGAGCAGTACTTC
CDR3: CASNPGHGREQYF

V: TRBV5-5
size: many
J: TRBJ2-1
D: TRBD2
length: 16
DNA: TGTGCCAGCAGCTTGATAGCGGGACGGAACCACAATGAGCAGTTCTTC
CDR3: CASSLIAGRNHNEQFF

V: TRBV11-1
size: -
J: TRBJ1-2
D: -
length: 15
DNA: TGTGCCAGCAGCTTAGATTCCGGGGCGACCTATGGCTACACCTTC
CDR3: CASSLDSGATYGYTF

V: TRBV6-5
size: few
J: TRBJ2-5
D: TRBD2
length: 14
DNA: TGTGCCAGCAGTTTAGCGGGATCCGAAGAGACCCAGTACTTC
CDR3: CASSLAGSEETQYF

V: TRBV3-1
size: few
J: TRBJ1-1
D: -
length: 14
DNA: TGTGCCAGCAGCCAAGCCTCGGCTAACACTGAAGCTTTCTTT
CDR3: CASSQASANTEAFF

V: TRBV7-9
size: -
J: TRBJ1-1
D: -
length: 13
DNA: TGTGCCAGCAGTTGGGTGGGGAACACTGAAGCTTTCTTT
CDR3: CASSWVGNTEAFF

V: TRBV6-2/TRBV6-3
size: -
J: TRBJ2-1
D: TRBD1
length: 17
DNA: TGTGCCAGCAGTTACCCCAAAGGGACAGGTGGGGGCCATGAGCAGTTCTTC
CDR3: CASSYPKGTGGGHEQFF

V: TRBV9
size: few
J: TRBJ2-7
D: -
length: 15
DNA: TGTGCCAGCAGCCTGACGTCAGAACAGCCCTACGAGCAGTACTTC
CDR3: CASSLTSEQPYEQYF

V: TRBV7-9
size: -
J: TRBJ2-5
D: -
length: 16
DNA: TGTGCCAGCAGTCGTCTGGGTAACTCAGAGCAAGAGACCCAGTACTTC
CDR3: CASSRLGNSEQETQYF

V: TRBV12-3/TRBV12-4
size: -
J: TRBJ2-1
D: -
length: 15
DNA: TGTGCCAGCAGTGCGGGATTGAGGTCCTACAATGAGCAGTTCTTC
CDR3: CASSAGLRSYNEQFF

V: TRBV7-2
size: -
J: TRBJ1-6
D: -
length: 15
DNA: TGTGCCAGCAGTCCGGCGGCGGCAAATAATTCACCCCTCCACTTT
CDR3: CASSPAAANNSPLHF

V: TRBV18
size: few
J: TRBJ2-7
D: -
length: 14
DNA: TGTGCCAGCTCACCACGGGTGGGTTCCTACGAGCAGTACTTC
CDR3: CASSPRVGSYEQYF

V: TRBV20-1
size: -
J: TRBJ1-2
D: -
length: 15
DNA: TGCAGTGGAATTCCTGACAGCCAGCTCACCTATGGCTACACCTTC
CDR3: CSGIPDSQLTYGYTF

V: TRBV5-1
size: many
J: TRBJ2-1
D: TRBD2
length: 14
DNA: TGCGCCAGTTCGCAAGGTGGCGGGAGGTATGAGCAGTTCTTC
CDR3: CASSQGGGRYEQFF

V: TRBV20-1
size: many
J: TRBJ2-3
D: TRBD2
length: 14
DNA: TGCAGTGCTAGAAGTAGCGGGCGCAGAGATACGCAGTATTTT
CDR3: CSARSSGRRDTQYF

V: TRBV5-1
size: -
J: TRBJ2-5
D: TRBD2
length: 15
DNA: TGCGCCAGCAGCTTGGTCATTAGCGGGGGGGAGACCCAGTACTTC
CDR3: CASSLVISGGETQYF

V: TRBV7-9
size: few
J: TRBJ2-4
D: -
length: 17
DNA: TGTGCCAGCAGCTCCCACCGTGGCCGTCTCCTAGGGGCCATTCAGTACTTC
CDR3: CASSSHRGRLLGAIQYF

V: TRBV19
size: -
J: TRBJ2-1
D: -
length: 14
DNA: TGTGCCAGTAGTAGGGGGGTAGCGTTTTATGAGCAGTTCTTC
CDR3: CASSRGVAFYEQFF

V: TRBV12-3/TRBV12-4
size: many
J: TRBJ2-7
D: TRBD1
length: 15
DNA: TGTGCCAGCAGCCCACCGGGACAGGGACCCGACGAGCAGTACTTC
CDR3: CASSPPGQGPDEQYF

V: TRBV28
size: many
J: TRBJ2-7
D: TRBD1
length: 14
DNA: TGTGCCAGCAGTCCAGACAGGGGGACCTACGAGCAGTACTTC
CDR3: CASSPDRGTYEQYF

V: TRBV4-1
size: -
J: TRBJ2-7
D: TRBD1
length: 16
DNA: TGCGCCAGCAGCCAAGGCGTTGGACAGGGGGCCTACGAGCAGTACTTC
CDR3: CASSQGVGQGAYEQYF

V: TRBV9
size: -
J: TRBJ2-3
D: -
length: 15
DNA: TGTGCCAGCAGCGTAGCGGTGACTAGCACAGATACGCAGTATTTT
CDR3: CASSVAVTSTDTQYF

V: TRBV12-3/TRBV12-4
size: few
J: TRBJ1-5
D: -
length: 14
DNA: TGTGCCAGCAGTCGGGCGGGCGTACGCCAGCCCCAGCATTTT
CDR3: CASSRAGVRQPQHF

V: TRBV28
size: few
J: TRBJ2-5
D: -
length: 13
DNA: TGTGCCAGCAAAACGACCGAACAAGAGACCCAGTACTTC
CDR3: CASKTTEQETQYF

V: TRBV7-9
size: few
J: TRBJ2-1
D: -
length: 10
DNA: TGTGCCACCGGGTGGAATGAGCAGTTCTTC
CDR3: CATGWNEQFF

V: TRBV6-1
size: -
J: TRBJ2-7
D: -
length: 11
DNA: TGTGCCAGCAGCCCGGTTCGCGAGCAGTACTTC
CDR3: CASSPVREQYF

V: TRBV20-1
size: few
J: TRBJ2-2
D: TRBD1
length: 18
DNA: TGCAGTGCCGAAAGACGCTCGGGACAGGGAGGTCGGACCGGGGAGCTGTTTTTT
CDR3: CSAERRSGQGGRTGELFF

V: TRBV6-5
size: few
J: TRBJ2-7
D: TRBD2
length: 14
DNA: TGTGCCAGCAGTTACTTAGCGGGGGGCTACGAGCAGTACTTC
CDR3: CASSYLAGGYEQYF

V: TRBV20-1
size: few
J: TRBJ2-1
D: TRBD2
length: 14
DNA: TGCAGTGCCACACTAGCGGGAGGGGTCAATGAGCAGTTCTTC
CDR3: CSATLAGGVNEQFF

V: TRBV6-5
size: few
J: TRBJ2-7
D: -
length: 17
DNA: TGTGCCAGCAGTTACTCTAGGTCGAGTGTGGCGTCCTACGAGCAGTACTTC
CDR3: CASSYSRSSVASYEQYF

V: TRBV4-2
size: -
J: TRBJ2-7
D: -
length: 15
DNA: TGTGCCAGCAGCCAAGCTGAGGGTCTAGCCTACGAGCAGTACTTC
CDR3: CASSQAEGLAYEQYF

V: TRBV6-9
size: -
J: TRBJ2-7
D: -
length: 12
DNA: TGTGCCAGCAGGGCAGGGGCCTACGAGCAGTACTTC
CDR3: CASRAGAYEQYF

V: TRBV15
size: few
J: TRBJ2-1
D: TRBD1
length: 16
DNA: TGTGCCACCAGCAGAGTCAGGCAGGGGGCTTACAATGAGCAGTTCTTC
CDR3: CATSRVRQGAYNEQFF

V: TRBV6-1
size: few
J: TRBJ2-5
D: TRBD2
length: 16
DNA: TGTGCCAGCAGCCCCTCGGGACTAGCGGGACGGGAGACCCAGTACTTC
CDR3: CASSPSGLAGRETQYF

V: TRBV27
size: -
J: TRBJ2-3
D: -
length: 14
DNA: TGTGCCAGCAGTTTACGTCCGGGGGTTGATACGCAGTATTTT
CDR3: CASSLRPGVDTQYF

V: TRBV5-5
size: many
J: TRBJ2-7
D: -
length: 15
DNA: TGTGCCAGCAGCTTGGAAATGGGAATCCACTACGAGCAGTACTTC
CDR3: CASSLEMGIHYEQYF

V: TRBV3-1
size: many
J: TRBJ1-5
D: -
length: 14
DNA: TGTGCCAGCAGCCAACGATCAGGGAGTCAGCCCCAGCATTTT
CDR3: CASSQRSGSQPQHF

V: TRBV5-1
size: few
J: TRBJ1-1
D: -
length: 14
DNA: TGCGCCAGCAGCTTCGGACAGCAGAACACTGAAGCTTTCTTT
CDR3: CASSFGQQNTEAFF

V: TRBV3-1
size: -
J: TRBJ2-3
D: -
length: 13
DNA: TGTGCCAGCAGCCAAGATTTTTCAAATACGCAGTATTTT
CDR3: CASSQDFSNTQYF

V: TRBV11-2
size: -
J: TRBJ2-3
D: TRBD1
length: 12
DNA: TGTGCCAGCAGCTCAACCGGGACAGGGGGACATTTT
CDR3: CASSSTGTGGHF

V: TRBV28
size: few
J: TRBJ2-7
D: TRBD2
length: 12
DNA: TGTGCCAGCAGGGGGGAGGGCTACGAGCAGTACTTC
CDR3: CASRGEGYEQYF

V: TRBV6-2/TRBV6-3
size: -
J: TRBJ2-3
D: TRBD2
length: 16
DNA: TGTGCCAGCAGTTACGCTCCGCGGGGGGGCACAGATACGCAGTATTTT
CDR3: CASSYAPRGGTDTQYF

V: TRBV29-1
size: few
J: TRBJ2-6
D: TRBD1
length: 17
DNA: TGCAGCGTTGAAGGAAGGGACAGGGTCGCTGGGGCCAACGTCCTGACTTTC
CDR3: CSVEGRDRVAGANVLTF

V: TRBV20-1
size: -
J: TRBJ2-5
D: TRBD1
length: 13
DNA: TGCAGTGCTAGCATCACAGGGGGGGAGACCCAGTACTTC
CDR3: CSASITGGETQYF